These 5 T cell receptor beta chains were sequenced from one sample in a study of T cell repertoires in ileal Crohn's disease. TCRdb's copy holds only in-frame clones and misses some; the assay was immunoSEQ multiplex PCR. Of about 4,700 clones detected, 70% to 80% appear once; the ten largest clones hold roughly 12%. The specimen was ileal tissue. All receptors come from an adult with Crohn's disease.

Only one count was recorded for this clone. The chain joins TRBV11-2 to TRBJ2-7, with 9 bases lining up with TRBD1. The CDR3 has 14 amino acids. The germline gives CDR1 SGHAT, CDR2 FQNNGV. Trimming at V came to 6 bases and at J to 6 bases, leaving 9 bases not matched to a gene. CDR3 sequence reads: CASSHPGTGFEQYF. The CDR3 DNA reads as TGTGCCAGCAGTCATCCCGGGACAGGGTTCGAGCAGTACTTC.

This chain links TRBV10-3 with TRBJ1-2; 8 bases fit TRBD1. V was clipped by 0 bases and J by 7 bases; unmatched bases: 1. The CDR3 contains 13 residues. Germline values: CDR1 ENHRY, CDR2 SYGVKD. CDR3 residues: CAISESGTGGYTF. Written as DNA, the CDR3 is TGTGCCATCAGTGAGTCTGGGACAGGTGGCTACACCTTC.

The CDR3 region is CASRFTGGPNEKLFF. CDR3 coding DNA: TGTGCCAGTAGATTTACAGGGGGCCCTAATGAAAAACTGTTTTTT. The genes are TRBV19 and TRBJ1-4, with 9 bases that match TRBD1. V trimming: 6 bases; J trimming: 3 bases; junction bases outside the gene matches: 5. In germline, CDR1 is LNHDA, CDR2 SQIVND (reference sequence). CDR3 length: 15 residues.

The rearrangement joins TRBV7-8 to TRBJ1-6; weak D call: TRBD1 (6 bases). Trimming shortened V by 1 base and J by 5 bases, and 12 bases separated the two germline ends. This CDR3 has 16 amino acids. Germline CDR1 reads SGHVS; CDR2 reads FQNEAQ. The DNA for the CDR3 is TGTGCCAGCAGCTTAGGACAGGTCGAAAATAATTCACCCCTCCACTTT. As protein: CASSLGQVENNSPLHF.

V is TRBV5-1 and J is TRBJ2-7; D possibly corresponds to TRBD1 (6 bases). Deletions cut 1 base from V and 3 bases from J, with 11 bases between. The germline CDR1 and CDR2 sequences are SGHRS and YFSETQ. This CDR3 is 14 amino acids long. This CDR3 reads CASSLPGVNYEQYF. CDR3 coding DNA: TGCGCCAGCAGCTTGCCAGGGGTCAACTACGAGCAGTACTTC.